The clone carrying this T cell receptor beta chain occurred a few times. These data belong to a study of cytomegalovirus exposure and HLA in healthy donors. The germline V gene has CDR1 SGHVS and CDR2 FQNEAQ. This CDR3 spans 13 amino acids. V was cut by 4 bases and J by 4 bases, with 9 bases left in between. Sequencing used immunoSEQ multiplex PCR; TCRdb keeps in-frame clones, though not all of them. The sample has 120,000 or so clones; about 84% are singletons. Material: PBMCs. The gene calls are TRBV7-8 and TRBJ2-3; D not certain. The sequence came from a woman aged 25 to 39 in good health and CMV-seronegative. The CDR3 spells CASSSGGADTQYF. CDR3 coding DNA: TGTGCCAGCAGCTCCGGCGGCGCAGATACGCAGTATTTT.